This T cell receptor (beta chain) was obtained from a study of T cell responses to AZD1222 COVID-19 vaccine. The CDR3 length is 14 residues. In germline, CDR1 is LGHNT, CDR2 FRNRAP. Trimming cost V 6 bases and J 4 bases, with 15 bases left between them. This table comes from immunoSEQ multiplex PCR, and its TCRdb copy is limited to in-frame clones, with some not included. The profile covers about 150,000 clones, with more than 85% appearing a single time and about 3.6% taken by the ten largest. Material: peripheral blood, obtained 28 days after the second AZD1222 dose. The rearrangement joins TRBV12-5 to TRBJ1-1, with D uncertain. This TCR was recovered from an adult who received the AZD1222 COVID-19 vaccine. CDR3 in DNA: TGTGCTAGTGGCCCGGGAGGAGGGTCCACTGAAGCTTTCTTT. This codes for CASGPGGGSTEAFF. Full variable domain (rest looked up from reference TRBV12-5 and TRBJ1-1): DARVTQTPRHKVTEMGQEVTMRCQPILGHNTVFWYRQTMMQGLELLAYFRNRAPLDDSGMPKDRFSAEMPDATLATLKIQPSEPRDSAVYFCASGPGGGSTEAFFGQGTRLTVV.